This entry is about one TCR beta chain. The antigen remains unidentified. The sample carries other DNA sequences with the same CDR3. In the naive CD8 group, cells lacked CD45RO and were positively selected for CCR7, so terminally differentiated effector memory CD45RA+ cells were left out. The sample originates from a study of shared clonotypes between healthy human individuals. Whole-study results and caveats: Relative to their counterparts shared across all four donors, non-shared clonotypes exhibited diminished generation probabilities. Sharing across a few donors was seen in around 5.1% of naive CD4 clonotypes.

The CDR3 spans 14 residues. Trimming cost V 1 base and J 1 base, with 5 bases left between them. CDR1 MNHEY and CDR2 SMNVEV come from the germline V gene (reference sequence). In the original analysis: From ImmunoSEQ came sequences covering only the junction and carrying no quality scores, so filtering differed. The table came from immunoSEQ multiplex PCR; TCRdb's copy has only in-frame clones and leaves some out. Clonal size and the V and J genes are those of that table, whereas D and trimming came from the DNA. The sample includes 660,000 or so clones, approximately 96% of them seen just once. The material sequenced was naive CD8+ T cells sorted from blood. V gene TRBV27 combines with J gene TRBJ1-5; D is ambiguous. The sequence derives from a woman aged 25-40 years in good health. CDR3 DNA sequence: TGTGCCAGCAGTTTATTGTCGAGCAATCAGCCCCAGCATTTT. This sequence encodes CASSLLSSNQPQHF.